The 21 T cell receptor beta chains below were found in one sample sequenced in a study of identical twins listed by TCRdb under 2016. Receptor libraries were prepared by 5' RACE. Instrument on record: Illumina HiSeq 2000. The raw public data were reprocessed by TCRdb itself: fastp quality trimming at Q25, MiXCR clonotype calling, in-frame beta chains only. When rows share a CDR3 protein, they turn into one entry using the most common DNA and genes. The sample includes about 190,000 distinct CDR3 sequences, with more than 15% observed a single time. The ten biggest clones cover around two fifths of the sample. This sample was shared with a second study, whose subject was T cells expressing NK-cell markers.

Source material: CD8+ T cells sorted from blood. The receptors originated from a woman between 18 and 30 years old in good health.

This clonotype has ten or more counts. V gene TRBV7-2 combines with J gene TRBJ2-7; 12 bases fit TRBD2. After removal of 1 base from V and 12 bases from J, the junction contained 4 bases not matched to a gene. CDR3 length: 13 residues. Germline CDR1 and CDR2: SGHTA and FQGNSA. The CDR3 DNA reads as TGTGCCAGCAGCTTAGGAGGACTAGCGGGACCGTACTTC. Its protein is CASSLGGLAGPYF.

The sample holds a few counts of this clonotype. The rearrangement uses TRBV7-2 and TRBJ1-1, with D tentatively TRBD1 (6 bases). The germline CDR1 and CDR2 sequences are SGHTA and FQGNSA. With 0 bases removed from V and 1 base from J, the gap between germline ends came to 15 bases. This CDR3 has 17 amino acids. CDR3 nucleotide sequence: TGTGCCAGCAGCTTAGCTGCCAGGGGACCAAGGAACACTGAAGCTTTCTTT. This gives the protein CASSLAARGPRNTEAFF.

This clonotype was counted a few times. J is TRBJ1-1 and V is TRBV12-3 or TRBV12-4; D is uncertain. The CDR3 loop spans 14 amino acids. Trimming pared 2 bases from V and 2 bases from J, leaving 9 bases between. CDR3 loop: CASSLSPDNTEAFF. In DNA, the CDR3 is TGTGCCAGCAGTTTAAGCCCAGACAACACTGAAGCTTTCTTT.

CDR3 in amino acids: CAWGSSSSGTDTQYF. As DNA, the CDR3 is TGTGCCTGGGGCTCCTCTTCATCGGGCACAGATACGCAGTATTTT. The gene calls are TRBV30 and TRBJ2-3; D not certain. CDR1 is GTSNPN and CDR2 is SVGIG in the germline V gene (reference sequence). V was clipped by 5 bases and J by 1 base, with 16 bases between them. The CDR3 is made up of 15 amino acids.

This clonotype showed up many times. The chain recombines TRBV20-1 with TRBJ2-7; TRBD2 matches 11 bases. The germline V gene encodes CDR1 DFQATT and CDR2 SNEGSKA (reference sequence). The length of the CDR3 is 14 residues. V shed 3 bases and J 3 bases; nucleotides not matched to a gene: 4. The CDR3 DNA reads TGCAGTGCTAGGACTAGCGGGGATTTCTACGAGCAGTACTTC. It specifies CSARTSGDFYEQYF.

This clonotype has just a few counts. The V and J genes are TRBV27 and TRBJ2-3, with D possibly TRBD2 on 7 matching bases. This CDR3 contains 15 residues. Germline V gene sequence: CDR1 MNHEY, CDR2 SMNVEV (reference sequence). The V gene lost 8 bases and the J gene lost 2 bases, with 17 bases spanning the gap. The CDR3 spells CASRSLAGATDTQYF. The CDR3 nucleotides are TGTGCCAGCCGTAGCTTGGCGGGGGCCACAGATACGCAGTATTTT.

J is TRBJ1-1 and V is TRBV6-5; no firm D call. The CDR3 covers 14 residues. V was clipped by 3 bases and J by 4 bases, with 12 bases between them. Looked up from germline, CDR1 is MNHEY and CDR2 is SVGAGI. The CDR3 coding sequence is TGTGCCAGCAGTTATGGTCGTGTGAGCACTGAAGCTTTCTTT. It specifies CASSYGRVSTEAFF.

This clonotype was seen only a few times. This chain connects TRBV4-1 to TRBJ2-2; no clear D. V was clipped by 4 bases and J by 2 bases, with 14 bases between them. Germline CDR1 and CDR2: MGHRA and YSYEKL. CDR3 length: 16 amino acids. CDR3 nucleotides: TGCGCCAGCAGCCGGAGCTCCTTTTCCAACACCGGGGAGCTGTTTTTT. Protein: CASSRSSFSNTGELFF.

This clonotype was recorded only once. The V gene is TRBV11-2, the J gene TRBJ2-4, with D maybe TRBD2 (9 bases). Trimming shortened V by 4 bases and J by 0 bases, and 19 bases separated the two germline ends. The CDR3 runs 18 residues. Germline loops: CDR1 SGHAT, CDR2 FQNNGV. CDR3 DNA sequence: TGTGCCAGCAGCTCAGGGGGCGGACTAGCGTTAGCCAAAAACATTCAGTACTTC. The encoded protein is CASSSGGGLALAKNIQYF.

This clonotype has a handful of counts. This chain joins TRBV10-2 and TRBJ1-6; D unclear. Germline CDR1 WSHSY, CDR2 SAAADI. The CDR3 extends over 13 amino acids. V was shortened by 4 bases and J by 9 bases, with 10 bases between the two germline ends. This CDR3 reads CASSGGMTSPLHF. In DNA form, the CDR3 reads TGCGCCAGCAGTGGGGGTATGACTTCACCCCTCCACTTT.

The genes are TRBV12-3 or TRBV12-4 and TRBJ1-1; D gene uncertain. The CDR3 runs to 13 residues. The V end lost 3 bases, the J end lost 5 bases, and 10 bases lay between the germline ends. Here the CDR3 reads CASSFVAGTEAFF. CDR3 nucleotides: TGTGCCAGCAGTTTTGTGGCTGGGACTGAAGCTTTCTTT.

V usage is TRBV9 and J usage is TRBJ2-5; 9 nucleotides match TRBD2. The CDR3 is 15 amino acids. Trimming cost V 5 bases and J 5 bases; bases outside gene matches: 10. From germline, CDR1 is SGDLS and CDR2 YYNGEE. The CDR3 sequence: CASSSSSGMLETQYF. The CDR3 region has the DNA TGTGCCAGCAGTTCCTCTAGCGGGATGTTGGAGACCCAGTACTTC.

In its sample, this clonotype was seen a few times. The genes are TRBV12-3 or TRBV12-4 and TRBJ2-1; D is uncertain. This CDR3 contains 13 residues. The ends were cut back, 5 bases at V and 3 bases at J, with 8 bases in the middle. This CDR3 is CASSPTRYNEQFF. The CDR3 coding sequence is TGTGCCAGCAGTCCCACCCGCTACAATGAGCAGTTCTTC.

The V gene is TRBV11-2, the J gene TRBJ2-1; D unclear. Germline values: CDR1 SGHAT, CDR2 FQNNGV. There are 13 residues in the CDR3. V was cut by 3 bases and J by 6 bases, with 9 bases left in between. Here the CDR3 DNA reads TGTGCCAGCAGCTTGCGGCGCGCCAATGAGCAGTTCTTC. Its protein product is CASSLRRANEQFF.

This clonotype was observed a handful of times. The V gene is TRBV24-1, the J gene TRBJ2-1, with D perhaps TRBD1 (5 bases). With 2 bases removed from V and 7 bases from J, the gap between germline ends came to 8 bases. CDR1 and CDR2 from the germline V gene are KGHDR and SFDVKD. The length of the CDR3 is 13 residues. The CDR3 DNA follows: TGTGCCACCAGTGATTCTAGGGGTAATGAGCAGTTCTTC. This gives the protein CATSDSRGNEQFF.

The J gene is TRBJ2-5, the V gene TRBV9, with D maybe TRBD2 (5 bases). CDR1 is SGDLS and CDR2 is YYNGEE in the germline V gene. The CDR3 is 15 residues long. Deletions cut 3 bases from V and 4 bases from J, with 16 bases between. The CDR3 region is CASSAGSGRGETQYF. The DNA of the CDR3 is TGTGCCAGCAGCGCGGGATCGGGCCGGGGAGAGACCCAGTACTTC.

This clonotype has at least ten counts. The chain is built from TRBV12-3 or TRBV12-4 and TRBJ2-7; no clear D. V lost 4 bases, J lost 2 bases, and 9 bases lay in between. The CDR3 runs 13 residues. The CDR3 DNA reads as TGTGCCAGCAGTTCCACGAATGCCTACGAGCAGTACTTC. The encoded protein is CASSSTNAYEQYF.

This chain joins TRBV20-1 and TRBJ2-7; TRBD1 matches at 7 bases. This CDR3 spans 16 amino acids. Germline V gives CDR1 DFQATT, CDR2 SNEGSKA (reference sequence). V was clipped by 0 bases and J by 0 bases; unmatched bases: 8. The CDR3 DNA reads as TGCAGTGCTAGAGATGAGTTGCAGGGGGTCTCCTACGAGCAGTACTTC. It translates to CSARDELQGVSYEQYF.

A few counts support this clonotype. The chain combines TRBV12-5 with TRBJ1-1, with TRBD1 identical over 8 bases. V was pared by 6 bases and J by 0 bases, with 9 bases of the junction left unmatched. The V gene's germline CDR1 is LGHNT and CDR2 FRNRAP. This CDR3 spans 16 amino acids. The CDR3 here is CASGPRDRLMNTEAFF. The CDR3 DNA reads as TGTGCTAGTGGCCCCCGGGACAGGCTTATGAACACTGAAGCTTTCTTT.

This clonotype showed up just a few times. The rearrangement uses TRBV6-2 or TRBV6-3 and TRBJ2-2, with D unresolved. The germline V gene has CDR1 MNHEY and CDR2 SVGEGT. Trimming shortened V by 4 bases and J by 0 bases, and 24 bases separated the two germline ends. CDR3 length: 20 residues. For the CDR3, the DNA is TGTGCCAGCAGTTTGAAGGAACCCAGTTTACAATTCGCGAACACCGGGGAGCTGTTTTTT. Its protein product is CASSLKEPSLQFANTGELFF.

The chain recombines TRBV5-1 with TRBJ2-7; D tentatively fits TRBD1 or TRBD2 (5 bases each). The CDR3 is 14 amino acids. V lost 2 bases and J lost 7, with 16 bases in between. CDR1 is SGHRS, CDR2 YFSETQ, per germline. The CDR3 coding sequence is TGCGCCAGCAGCTTACTGGGCGGCGAGGGGGAGCAGTACTTC. Translated: CASSLLGGEGEQYF.